This T cell receptor (beta chain) was found in a study of regulatory T cells in long-lasting Graves disease (dated by TCRdb to the early 2020s). About the study as a whole: Patients with newly diagnosed Graves' disease had been on antithyroid drugs for under 3 months. A total of 33 samples were covered by TCR sequencing, comprising around 13 persistent and approximately 20 newly diagnosed Graves' disease patients. The study took place in China and was registered as a clinical trial. Persistent Graves' disease patients were compared with newly diagnosed Graves' disease patients by peripheral blood TCR sequencing and RNA sequencing. General conclusions and limits of the study: Because the primary lesion, thyroid tissue, could not be accessed, the study looked at peripheral blood alone. Only the TCR beta chain was sequenced and analyzed. Compared with newly diagnosed patients, patients with persistent Graves' disease had lower TCR Shannon entropy and fewer highly expanded clones, which suggests clonal expansion. Patients with persistent disease shared more public clonotypes (around 2,500) than newly diagnosed patients did (nearly 1,000). TRBV28, TRBJ1-2 and TRBJ2-5 were preferentially used in persistent disease, while TRBV20-1 and TRBJ2-1 were favored in newly diagnosed disease. The authors acknowledged the small sample size as a limitation that may reduce accuracy.

The CDR3 covers 15 residues, taking in both the cysteine and the phenylalanine. Kept here is only the CDR3 DNA, which spans 45 bases and is read in frame from base 1. Based on the germline V gene, the CDR1 and CDR2 sequences are MNHEY and SVGAGI. This clonotype was observed at least ten times. Its antigen is currently not known. Its ends do not fully match the called genes, so a read error is possible. Explained via the paper, the time point label denotes: newly diagnosed GD, antithyroid drugs for less than 3 months. For both TCR sequencing and RNA sequencing, RNA was extracted from PBMCs in TRIzol. The diagnosis of Graves' disease followed American Thyroid Association guidelines. Patients for the study were recruited at an endocrinology department in Xi'an, China. From each patient, approximately 10 milliliters of peripheral blood was collected into an EDTA anticoagulant tube. PBMCs were isolated by Ficoll Paque Plus density gradient separation without further T cell sorting. An Agilent 2100 Bioanalyzer and agarose gel were used to check RNA quality, and a NanoDrop 2000 was used to measure RNA concentration.

Library generation was performed with multiplex PCR. Sequenced using an Illumina HiSeq 4000. CDR3 regions were amplified by Arm-PCR with iRepertoire HTBI primers to construct TCR beta libraries. PCR products were gel purified before sequencing. Regarding the original processing steps: Gene usage analysis of CDR3 amino acid clonotypes relied on the 60 to 65 TRBV and 15 or so TRBJ segments identified across samples. Filtered high-quality paired reads were merged into contigs using COPE and FqMerger. Contigs were aligned with BLAST to IMGT TRBV, TRBD and TRBJ reference genes, and CDR3 was defined per IMGT. Highly expanded clones were defined as clonotypes with a frequency above 0.1%. Shannon entropy served as the measure of repertoire diversity, while the Gini coefficient captured V-J evenness. A clonotype found in more than one individual was treated as public. The raw public reads went through TCRdb reprocessing: fastp at Q25, MiXCR clone calling, in-frame beta chains kept. All rows with the same CDR3 protein become a single entry with the most common DNA and genes. None of the V and J calls come from the authors' own analysis; TCRdb made them. For this sample there are 360,000 or so distinct CDR3 sequences; 16% appear just once. 30% of the sample goes to the ten largest clones.

This same sample was also part of a study on T cells in Graves' hyperthyroidism and ophthalmopathy. The second paper states: Graves' hyperthyroidism was defined as stable when no progression to ophthalmopathy occurred over 18 months of follow-up. Hyperthyroidism patients were newly diagnosed, with disease duration under 2 months, and aged 18 to 65 years. Any patient with an uncontrolled infection, another autoimmune disease, pregnancy or lactation was excluded. Diagnoses relied on clinical symptoms, serum thyroxine and TRAb, thyroid ultrasound and orbital computed tomography. For the first round of RT-PCR on the TCR CDR3, the HTBI primer set was used together with the Qiagen OneStep RT-PCR kit. Most expanded thyroid clonotypes (frequency above 0.001) were also detected in blood, suggesting blood repertoires may reflect thyroid immune responses. Ophthalmopathy was separated from stable hyperthyroidism by a 13 V-J signature model, with around 88% sensitivity and 81% to 83% specificity obtained in cross-validation and 80%/75% obtained in testing. In validation, the model predicted progression to ophthalmopathy a median of roughly 6.1 months before onset, with about 67% sensitivity and around 76% specificity. TCR V-J signatures able to tell the groups apart were searched for in a discovery cohort of 100 patients, of whom 43 had Graves' ophthalmopathy and about 60 had stable Graves' hyperthyroidism. An independent validation cohort of fewer than 20 hyperthyroidism patients and over 15 patients who later progressed to ophthalmopathy tested prospective prediction of ophthalmopathy. For training and testing, the approximately 92 patients in the discovery cohort were randomly divided in a 7:3 ratio. In addition, the study compared T-cell repertoires in thyroid tissue and in blood from six Graves' hyperthyroidism patients. After blood sampling, hyperthyroidism patients were treated with methimazole at a starting dose of 30 mg daily, and ophthalmopathy patients were treated with high-dose intravenous methylprednisolone. A second multiplex PCR round built the libraries, followed by size selection and purification. The libraries were sequenced on an Illumina HiSeq2000 using paired-end 100 bp reads. SOAPnuke was used to process the raw data, with reads discarded if the reads contained adapters or uncalled bases, had a mean Phred below 15, or lacked an exact constant-primer or identifier match. COPE v1.2.5 was used to merge high-quality paired reads, and clonotypes were defined as unique nucleotide sequences. MiTCR v1.1 was used to align clonotypes to the IMGT TRBV, TRBD and TRBJ reference segments. The analysis included only V-J combinations with a frequency above 0.0001, which together covered 99% to 99.2% of the repertoires. A TCS score was defined as the ratio between F50 (clonal expansion) and ExV (chaos), using BLOSUM62-based TCRdist between CDR3 peptides within each V-J. Welch's t-statistics and random forest reduced roughly 530 V-J features to around 14, which were used in a naive Bayes classifier (R e1071). No statistical method was used to fix the sample size in advance, and group allocation was not hidden from the investigators. TCR Vbeta CDR3 sequencing of fewer than 150 peripheral blood samples (43 ophthalmopathy, roughly 72 hyperthyroidism and roughly 17 progressor patients) is reported in the paper.

The V gene is TRBV6-5 and the J gene is TRBJ2-7, with the D gene call left open. The source material was peripheral blood mononuclear cells (PBMCs), sampled at new diagnosis, from a patient treated with antithyroid drugs. The clonotype comes from a middle-aged man with Graves disease. Donor details come from another sample of the same person, matched by shared clones. The CDR3 amino acid sequence is: CASTYTAPGTYEQYF. The DNA sequence follows: TGTGCCAGCACTTACACGGCGCCAGGTACCTACGAGCAGTACTTC.